Presented here are 21 T cell receptor beta chains from one specimen sequenced in a study of tumor and adjacent non-tumor tissue in lung cancer. TCRbeta libraries were built with three rounds of nested PCR, modified from ARM-PCR. One entry per CDR3 protein, called by TCRdb with MiXCR from the multiplex PCR reads. The sample consists of over 60,000 distinct CDR3 sequences, approximately 73% of them appearing once. RNA was extracted from bulk tissue without any cell sorting. Material for sequencing was lung tumor tissue. Every receptor here comes from a man aged 60-69 years with non-small cell lung cancer.

Of note for this clonotype: One end of the junction does not line up with germline, which may come from a read error. This chain links TRBV24-1 with TRBJ2-1; TRBD1 is a possible D gene (5 bases). The CDR3 extends over 16 amino acids. Germline-derived CDR1 and CDR2 are KGHDR and SFDVKD. The CDR3 loop is CATSDMGQSAWNEEFF. The CDR3 region has the DNA TGTGCCACCAGTGATATGGGGCAGTCCGCCTGGAATGAGGAGTTCTTC.

A remark on this clonotype: A read error may explain this, as a much larger clone is one base away. This chain uses TRBV5-1 with TRBJ2-1, with D possibly called TRBD1 or TRBD2 (6 bases each). Germline values: CDR1 SGHRS, CDR2 YFSETQ. The CDR3 has 15 amino acids. The DNA for the CDR3 is TGCGCCAGCAGCTTTAGGGGGTCGGGAGACAATGTGCAGTTCTTC. It encodes CASSFRGSGDNVQFF.

With regard to this clonotype: Sequence at one end of the junction differs from germline and may be a read error. CDR3 in DNA: TGCAGCGTCGTAGGGGGCAGGAATCATCCCCAGCATTTT. This translates into CSVVGGRNHPQHF. The chain joins TRBV29-1 to TRBJ1-5; 7 bases agree with TRBD1. CDR1 is SQVTM and CDR2 is ANQGSEA in the germline V gene. This CDR3 spans 13 amino acids.

This chain links TRBV29-1 with TRBJ2-5; D ambiguous. This CDR3 has 11 residues. Looked up from germline, CDR1 is SQVTM and CDR2 is ANQGSEA. V was shortened by 8 bases and J by 2 bases, with 9 bases between the two germline ends. In DNA form, the CDR3 reads TGCAGCTGTCAGCGTCAAGAGACCCAGTACTTC. As protein: CSCQRQETQYF.

The genes are TRBV28 and TRBJ2-7, with D possibly being TRBD1 (5 bases). The CDR3 totals 17 residues. Trimming took off 3 bases at V and 2 bases at J, with 20 bases between the two ends. Germline CDR1 is MDHEN and CDR2 is SYDVKM. The CDR3 DNA sequence: TGTGCCAGCAGTTTCCTGCTAGGAAGACAGTTCCCCTACGAGCAGTACTTC. It codes for CASSFLLGRQFPYEQYF.

This clonotype was counted many times. The final CDR3 position lacks the conserved phenylalanine or tryptophan, pointing to a likely read error. The chain joins TRBV6-1 to TRBJ2-7; 10 bases align to TRBD2. This CDR3 contains 13 residues. Germline CDR1 is MNHNS and CDR2 is SASEGT. In DNA, the CDR3 is TGTGCCACCAGTAGGACTAGCGGTTACGAGCAGTACCTC. Translating gives CATSRTSGYEQYL.

Concerning this clonotype itself: The CDR3 carries no conserved terminal phenylalanine or tryptophan, so it likely arises from a read error. V is TRBV12-3 or TRBV12-4 and J is TRBJ2-1, with D possibly being TRBD1 (6 bases). This CDR3 comprises 14 residues. The CDR3 is CVSSLYRAGDEQFL. In DNA form, the CDR3 reads TGTGTCAGCAGTTTGTACAGGGCGGGCGATGAGCAGTTCCTC.

On this clonotype: Mismatch with germline at one junction end may stem from a read error. The chain is built from TRBV20-1 and TRBJ1-4, with D tentatively TRBD1 (6 bases). CDR3 size: 16 residues. Germline CDR1 reads DFQATT; CDR2 reads SNEGSKA (reference sequence). CDR3 protein: CSAQGTGSATNKKLFF. The CDR3 coding sequence is TGCAGTGCCCAGGGCACAGGGAGTGCGACTAATAAAAAACTGTTTTTT.

A note on this clonotype: Just one base apart from a much larger clone, this may be a read error. The genes are TRBV6-6 and TRBJ2-2; 7 positions match TRBD2. This CDR3 has 14 amino acids. Germline V CDR1 and CDR2: MNHNY, SVGAGI (reference sequence). CDR3 bases: TGTGCCAGCAAGGGGCGGGAGTGGGGCGGGGAGCTGTTATTT. This gives the protein CASKGREWGGELLF.

A remark on this clonotype: No conserved phenylalanine or tryptophan is present at the end of the CDR3, so a read error is the likely explanation. This chain connects TRBV29-1 to TRBJ2-7, with 11 bases identical to TRBD1. This CDR3 spans 13 amino acids. CDR1 SQVTM and CDR2 ANQGSEA come from the germline V gene. The CDR3 loop is CGVTGQGAGEQYC. CDR3 in DNA: TGCGGCGTTACAGGACAGGGGGCTGGGGAGCAGTACTGC.

This clonotype has just a few counts. Because the CDR3 is missing its conserved closing phenylalanine or tryptophan, this is likely a read error. V gene TRBV20-1 combines with J gene TRBJ2-2; TRBD2 agrees at 11 bases. This CDR3 comprises 16 residues. V trimming: 7 bases; J trimming: 9 bases; junction bases outside the gene matches: 16. Germline CDR1 and CDR2: DFQATT and SNEGSKA (reference sequence). Here the CDR3 DNA reads TGCAGTGTTACTTTAGCGGGAGGGCCGGAGACCAGGGAGCTGTTTTCT. This gives the protein CSVTLAGGPETRELFS.

J is TRBJ1-2 and V is TRBV5-1; the D gene is possibly TRBD1 (5 bases). Germline CDR1 SGHRS, CDR2 YFSETQ. The CDR3 consists of 13 residues. V lost 0 bases to trimming and J lost 6 bases, with 9 bases between them. CDR3 loop: CASSLEGTDGYTF. The CDR3, as DNA: TGCGCCAGCAGCTTGGAGGGGACGGATGGCTACACCTTC.

There are a few counts of this clonotype. This chain connects TRBV29-1 to TRBJ2-1; D call uncertain. The CDR3 is 12 amino acids. CDR1 and CDR2 (germline): SQVTM, ANQGSEA. CDR3 coding DNA: TGCTGCGAACAAGGGTTCCACAATGAGCAGTTCTTC. This sequence encodes CCEQGFHNEQFF.

The gene calls are TRBV14 and TRBJ1-1; D uncertain. Trimming shortened V by 1 base and J by 6 bases, and 15 bases separated the two germline ends. Looked up from germline, CDR1 is SGHDN and CDR2 is FVKESK. This CDR3 is built from 15 residues. CDR3 sequence: CASSQVVCLKAEAFF. The CDR3 DNA is TGTGCCAGCAGCCAAGTGGTATGTTTGAAGGCTGAAGCTTTCTTT.

A word on this clonotype: At one end the junction does not follow the germline gene, possibly because of a read error. This chain links TRBV19 with TRBJ2-1, with TRBD2 matching over 9 bases. The germline V gene encodes CDR1 LNHDA and CDR2 SQIVND (reference sequence). The CDR3 is 16 residues long. CDR3 DNA sequence: TGTGGCAGTAGTACCTTGACCAGCGGGAGGTACAATGAGCAGTTCTTC. Translation gives CGSSTLTSGRYNEQFF.

J is TRBJ2-5 and V is TRBV29-1, with a weak D call TRBD2 (6 bases). The CDR3 runs to 12 residues. V was pared by 7 bases and J by 4 bases, with 13 bases between. The germline V gene has CDR1 SQVTM and CDR2 ANQGSEA. Here the CDR3 DNA reads TGCAGCGGGGGGGAGATGGGAGAGACCCAGTACTTC. This sequence encodes CSGGEMGETQYF.

Remarks on this clonotype: Mismatch with germline at one junction end may stem from a read error. The gene calls are TRBV11-3 and TRBJ2-1, with 7 bases lining up with TRBD2. CDR3 size: 15 residues. Germline V gene sequence: CDR1 SGHNT, CDR2 YENEEA. Written as DNA, the CDR3 is TGTGCCAGCAGCTCCGGGACGCCGGGGGGTAGTGAGCTGTTCTTT. It specifies CASSSGTPGGSELFF.

V usage is TRBV20-1 and J usage is TRBJ1-1, with D tentatively TRBD1 (5 bases). This CDR3 has 13 amino acids. Germline assignment: CDR1 DFQATT and CDR2 SNEGSKA (reference sequence). V lost 3 bases to trimming and J lost 5 bases, with 13 bases between them. CDR3 DNA: TGCAGTGCTAGTCGGGGGAGTGGTACTGAAGCTTTCTTT. Translation: CSASRGSGTEAFF.

The count of this clonotype is one. V gene TRBV20-1 combines with J gene TRBJ2-6; D is uncertain. Trimming shortened V by 6 bases and J by 0 bases, and 12 bases separated the two germline ends. Per the germline V gene, CDR1 is DFQATT and CDR2 is SNEGSKA (reference sequence). The CDR3 runs to 15 residues. The chain's CDR3 is CSAVVGDSGANVLTF. CDR3 in DNA: TGCAGTGCCGTGGTTGGAGACTCTGGGGCCAACGTCCTGACTTTC.

Points on this clonotype: The junction does not match germline at one end; this may be a read error. The chain joins TRBV6-1 to TRBJ1-5, with TRBD1 identical over 8 bases. CDR3 length: 15 amino acids. The germline CDR1 and CDR2 sequences are MNHNS and SASEGT. CDR3 in amino acids: CAGSELGQGSQPQHF. For the CDR3, the DNA is TGTGCCGGCAGTGAATTAGGACAGGGTTCTCAACCCCAGCATTTT.

A remark on this clonotype: The CDR3 ends on some other residue instead of the conserved phenylalanine or tryptophan, so this is likely a read error. Because the CDR3's place on the DNA is in doubt, the DNA is left out and the CDR3 is given as listed by TCRdb. The chain is built from TRBV29-1 and TRBJ1-2. Germline V gene data show CDR1 as SQVTM and CDR2 as ANQGSEA. The CDR3 spans 12 residues, counting both ends. CDR3 amino acids: CSASLLLLDYTL.